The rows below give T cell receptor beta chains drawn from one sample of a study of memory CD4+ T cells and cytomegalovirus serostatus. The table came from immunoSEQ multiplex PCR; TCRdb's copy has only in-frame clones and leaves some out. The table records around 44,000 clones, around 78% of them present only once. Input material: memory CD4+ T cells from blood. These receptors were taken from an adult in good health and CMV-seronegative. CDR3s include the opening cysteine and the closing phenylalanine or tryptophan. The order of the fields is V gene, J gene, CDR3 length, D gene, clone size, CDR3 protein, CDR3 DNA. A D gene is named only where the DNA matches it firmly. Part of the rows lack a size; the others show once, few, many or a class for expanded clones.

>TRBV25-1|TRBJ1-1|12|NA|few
CASTGWYTEAFF
TGTGCCAGCACGGGCTGGTACACTGAAGCTTTCTTT
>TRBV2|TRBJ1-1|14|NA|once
CASRLNRVGTEAFF
TGTGCCAGCAGGCTCAACAGGGTGGGCACTGAAGCTTTCTTT
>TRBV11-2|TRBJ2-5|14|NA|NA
CASSFSRAGETQYF
TGTGCCAGCAGCTTTTCCAGGGCGGGGGAGACCCAGTACTTC
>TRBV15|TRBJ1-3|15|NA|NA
CATSRGRLSGNTIYF
TGTGCCACCAGCAGGGGCAGACTCTCTGGAAACACCATATATTTT
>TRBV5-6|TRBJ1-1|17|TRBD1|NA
CASSLRTTGGSHEAAFF
TGTGCCAGCAGCCTAAGAACGACAGGGGGTTCCCACGAGGCGGCTTTCTTT
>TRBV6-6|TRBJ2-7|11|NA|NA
CASSERNEQYF
TGTGCCAGCAGCGAGCGGAACGAGCAGTACTTC
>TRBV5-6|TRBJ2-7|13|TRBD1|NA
CASTRDSSYEQYF
TGTGCCAGCACCCGGGACAGCTCCTACGAGCAGTACTTC
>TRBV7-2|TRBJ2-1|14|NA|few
CASSTTSASNEQFF
TGTGCCAGCAGCACCACTTCGGCGAGCAATGAGCAGTTCTTC
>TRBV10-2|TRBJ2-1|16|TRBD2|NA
CASSEVRGLAFGEQFF
TGCGCCAGCAGTGAGGTTAGGGGACTAGCGTTTGGTGAGCAGTTCTTC
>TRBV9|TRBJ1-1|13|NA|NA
CASSVLVDNEAFF
TGTGCCAGCAGCGTCTTGGTGGACAACGAAGCTTTCTTT
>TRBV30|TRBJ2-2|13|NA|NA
CAWSEDSTGELFF
TGTGCCTGGAGTGAGGACAGTACCGGGGAGCTGTTTTTT
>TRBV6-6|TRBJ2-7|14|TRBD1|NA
CASSSRDRSYEQYF
TGTGCCAGCAGTTCCAGGGACAGATCCTACGAGCAGTACTTC
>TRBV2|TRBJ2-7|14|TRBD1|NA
CASSEGGTGYEQYF
TGTGCCAGCAGTGAAGGTGGGACAGGCTACGAGCAGTACTTC
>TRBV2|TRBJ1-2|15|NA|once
CASSFFQGRGHGYTF
TGTGCCAGCAGTTTTTTTCAGGGGAGAGGCCATGGCTACACCTTC
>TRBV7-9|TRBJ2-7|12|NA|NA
CASRADSYEQYF
TGTGCCAGCAGGGCAGACTCCTACGAGCAGTACTTC
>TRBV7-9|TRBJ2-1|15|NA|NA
CASSLRPDGYNEQFF
TGTGCCAGCAGCTTACGACCTGACGGATACAATGAGCAGTTCTTC
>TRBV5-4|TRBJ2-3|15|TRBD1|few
CASSLDRGLTDTQYF
TGTGCCAGCAGCTTGGACAGGGGCCTCACAGATACGCAGTATTTT